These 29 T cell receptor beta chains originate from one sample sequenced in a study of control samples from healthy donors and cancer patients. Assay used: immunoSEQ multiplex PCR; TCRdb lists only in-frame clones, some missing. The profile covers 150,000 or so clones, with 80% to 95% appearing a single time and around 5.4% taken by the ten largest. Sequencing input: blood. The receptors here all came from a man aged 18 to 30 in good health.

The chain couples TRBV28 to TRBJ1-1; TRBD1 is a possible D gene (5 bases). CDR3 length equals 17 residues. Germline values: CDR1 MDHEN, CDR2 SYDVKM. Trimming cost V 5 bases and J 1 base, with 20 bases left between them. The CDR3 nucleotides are TGTGCCAGCAGTACCTCCCGACAGCGAAGATCGAACACTGAAGCTTTCTTT. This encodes CASSTSRQRRSNTEAFF.

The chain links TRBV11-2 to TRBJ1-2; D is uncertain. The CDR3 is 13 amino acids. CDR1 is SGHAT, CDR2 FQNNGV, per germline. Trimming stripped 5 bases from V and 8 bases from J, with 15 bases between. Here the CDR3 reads CASSPELTEGYTF. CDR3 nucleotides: TGTGCCAGCAGCCCCGAGTTAACCGAAGGCTACACCTTC. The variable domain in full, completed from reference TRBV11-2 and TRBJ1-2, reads EAGVAQSPRYKIIEKRQSVAFWCNPISGHATLYWYQQILGQGPKLLIQFQNNGVVDDSQLPKDRFSAERLKGVDSTLKIQPAKLEDSAVYLCASSPELTEGYTFGSGTRLTVV.

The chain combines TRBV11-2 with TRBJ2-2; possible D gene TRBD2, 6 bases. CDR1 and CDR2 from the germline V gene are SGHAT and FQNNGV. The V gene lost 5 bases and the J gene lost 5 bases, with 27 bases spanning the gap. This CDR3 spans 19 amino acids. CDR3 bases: TGTGCCAGCAGCCTAACAGACTACGCGGGGACGTTCGTTACCGGGGAGCTGTTTTTT. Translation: CASSLTDYAGTFVTGELFF.

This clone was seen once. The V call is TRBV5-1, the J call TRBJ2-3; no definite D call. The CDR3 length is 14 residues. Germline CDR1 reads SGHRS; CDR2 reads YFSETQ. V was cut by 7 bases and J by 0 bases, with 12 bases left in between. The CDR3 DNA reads TGCGCCAGCTCGGGCAAGTCGAGCACAGATACGCAGTATTTT. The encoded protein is CASSGKSSTDTQYF.

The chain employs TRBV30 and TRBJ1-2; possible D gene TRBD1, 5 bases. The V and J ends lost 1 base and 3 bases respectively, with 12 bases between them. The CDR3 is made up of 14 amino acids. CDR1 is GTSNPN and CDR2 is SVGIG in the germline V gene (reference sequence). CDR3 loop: CAWSGGWAYYGYTF. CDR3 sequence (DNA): TGTGCCTGGAGTGGGGGGTGGGCGTACTATGGCTACACCTTC.

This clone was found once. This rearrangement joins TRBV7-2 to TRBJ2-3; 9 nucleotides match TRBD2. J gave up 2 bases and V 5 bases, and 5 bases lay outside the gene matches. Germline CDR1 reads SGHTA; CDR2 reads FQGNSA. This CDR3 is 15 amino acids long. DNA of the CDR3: TGTGCCAGCAGCCCTTTAGCGGGGGTCACAGATACGCAGTATTTT. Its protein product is CASSPLAGVTDTQYF.

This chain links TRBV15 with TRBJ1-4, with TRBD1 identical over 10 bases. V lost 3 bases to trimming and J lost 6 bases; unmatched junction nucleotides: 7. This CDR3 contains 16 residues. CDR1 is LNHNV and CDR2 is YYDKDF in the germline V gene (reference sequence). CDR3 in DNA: TGTGCCACCAGCAGCCCGAGACAGGGGGCTTATGAAAAACTGTTTTTT. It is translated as CATSSPRQGAYEKLFF. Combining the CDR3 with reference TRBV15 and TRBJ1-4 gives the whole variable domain DAMVIQNPRYQVTQFGKPVTLSCSQTLNHNVMYWYQQKSSQAPKLLFHYYDKDFNNEADTPDNFQSRRPNTSFCFLDIRSPGLGDTAMYLCATSSPRQGAYEKLFFGSGTQLSVL.

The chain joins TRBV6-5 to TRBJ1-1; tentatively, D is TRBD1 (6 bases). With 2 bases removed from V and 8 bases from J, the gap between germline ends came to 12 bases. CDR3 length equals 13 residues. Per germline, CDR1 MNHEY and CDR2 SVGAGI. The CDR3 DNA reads TGTGCCAGCAGTTACCCCCCCGGGACAGAAGCTTTCTTT. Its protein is CASSYPPGTEAFF.

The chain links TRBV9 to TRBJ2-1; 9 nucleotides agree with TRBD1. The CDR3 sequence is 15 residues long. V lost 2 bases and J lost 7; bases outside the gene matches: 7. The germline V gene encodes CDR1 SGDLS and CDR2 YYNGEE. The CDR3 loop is CASSVRDRALNEQFF. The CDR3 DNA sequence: TGTGCCAGCAGCGTGAGGGACAGGGCCCTAAATGAGCAGTTCTTC.

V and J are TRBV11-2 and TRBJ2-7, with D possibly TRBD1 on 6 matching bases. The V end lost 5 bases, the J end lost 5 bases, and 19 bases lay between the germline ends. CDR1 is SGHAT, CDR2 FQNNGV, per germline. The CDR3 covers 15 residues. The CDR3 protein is CASSPTPTGTHEQYF. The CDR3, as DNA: TGTGCCAGCAGCCCCACTCCAACAGGGACCCACGAGCAGTACTTC.

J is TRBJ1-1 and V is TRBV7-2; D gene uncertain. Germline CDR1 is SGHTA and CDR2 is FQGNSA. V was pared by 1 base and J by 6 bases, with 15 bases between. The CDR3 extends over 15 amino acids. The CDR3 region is CASSLVRGGPAEAFF. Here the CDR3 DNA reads TGTGCCAGCAGCTTAGTACGGGGAGGCCCGGCTGAAGCTTTCTTT.

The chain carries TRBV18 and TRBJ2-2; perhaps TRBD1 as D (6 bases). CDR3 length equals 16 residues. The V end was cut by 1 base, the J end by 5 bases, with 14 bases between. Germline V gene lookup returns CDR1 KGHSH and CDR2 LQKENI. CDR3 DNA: TGTGCCAGCTCACCACGGGACAATCTTAGGACCGGGGAGCTGTTTTTT. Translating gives CASSPRDNLRTGELFF.

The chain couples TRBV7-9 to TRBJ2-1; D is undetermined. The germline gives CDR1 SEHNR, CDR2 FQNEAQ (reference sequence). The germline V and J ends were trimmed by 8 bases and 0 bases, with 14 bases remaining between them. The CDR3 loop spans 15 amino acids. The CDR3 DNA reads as TGTGCCAGCCCGCCTACCTCGAGCTCCTACAATGAGCAGTTCTTC. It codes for CASPPTSSSYNEQFF.

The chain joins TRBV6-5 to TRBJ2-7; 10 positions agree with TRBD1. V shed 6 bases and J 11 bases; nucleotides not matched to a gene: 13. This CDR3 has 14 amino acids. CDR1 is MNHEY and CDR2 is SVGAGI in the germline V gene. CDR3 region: CASRMSGTGEREYF. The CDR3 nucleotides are TGTGCCAGCAGGATGTCCGGGACAGGGGAGAGGGAGTACTTC.

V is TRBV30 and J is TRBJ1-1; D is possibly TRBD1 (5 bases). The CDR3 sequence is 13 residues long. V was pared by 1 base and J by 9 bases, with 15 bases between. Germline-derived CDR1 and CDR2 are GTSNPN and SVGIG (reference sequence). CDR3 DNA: TGTGCCTGGAGTGGGGGGGGAGAGGGGAAAGCTTTCTTT. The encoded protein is CAWSGGGEGKAFF.

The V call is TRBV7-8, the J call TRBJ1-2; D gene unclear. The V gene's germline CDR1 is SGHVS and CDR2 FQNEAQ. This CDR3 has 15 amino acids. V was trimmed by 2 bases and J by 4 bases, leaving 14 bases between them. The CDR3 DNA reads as TGTGCCAGCAGCTTACAGCTTGATTCCTTCTATGGCTACACCTTC. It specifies CASSLQLDSFYGYTF.

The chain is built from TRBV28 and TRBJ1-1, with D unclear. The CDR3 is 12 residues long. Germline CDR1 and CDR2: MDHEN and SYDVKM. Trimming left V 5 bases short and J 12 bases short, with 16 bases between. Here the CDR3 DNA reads TGTGCCAGCAGTATCGACTCCCGGGAGACTTTCTTT. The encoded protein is CASSIDSRETFF.

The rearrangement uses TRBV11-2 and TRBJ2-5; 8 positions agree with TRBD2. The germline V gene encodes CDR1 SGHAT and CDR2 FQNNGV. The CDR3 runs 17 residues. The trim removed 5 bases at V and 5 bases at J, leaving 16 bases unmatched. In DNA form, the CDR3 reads TGTGCCAGCAGCCGAGTTGAGGCCAGCGGGAGCGCGGAGACCCAGTACTTC. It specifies CASSRVEASGSAETQYF.

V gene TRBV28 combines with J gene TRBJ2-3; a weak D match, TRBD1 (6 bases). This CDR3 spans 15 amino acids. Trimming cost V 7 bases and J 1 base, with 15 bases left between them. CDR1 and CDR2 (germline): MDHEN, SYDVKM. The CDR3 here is CASMAGEAGTDTQYF. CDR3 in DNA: TGTGCCAGCATGGCAGGGGAAGCGGGCACAGATACGCAGTATTTT.

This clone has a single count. DNA of the CDR3: TGTGCCAGCAGCGTATCCTCCGGTATATATAATTCACCCCTCCACTTT. Residues: CASSVSSGIYNSPLHF. V gene TRBV9 combines with J gene TRBJ1-6, with no clear D. The CDR3 sequence is 16 residues long. Trimming removed 1 base at V and 4 bases at J, with 12 bases between. From germline, CDR1 is SGDLS and CDR2 YYNGEE.

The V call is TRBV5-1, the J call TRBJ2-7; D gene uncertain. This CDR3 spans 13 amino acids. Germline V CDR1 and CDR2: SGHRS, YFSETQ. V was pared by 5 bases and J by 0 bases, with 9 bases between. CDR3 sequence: CASSVTHSYEQYF. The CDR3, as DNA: TGCGCCAGCAGTGTGACGCACTCCTACGAGCAGTACTTC.

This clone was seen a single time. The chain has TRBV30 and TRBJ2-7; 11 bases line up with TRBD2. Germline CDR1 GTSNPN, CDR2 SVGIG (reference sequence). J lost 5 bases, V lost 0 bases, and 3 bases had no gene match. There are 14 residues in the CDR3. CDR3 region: CAWSVLAGVNEQYF. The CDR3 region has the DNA TGTGCCTGGAGTGTACTAGCGGGAGTTAACGAGCAGTACTTC.

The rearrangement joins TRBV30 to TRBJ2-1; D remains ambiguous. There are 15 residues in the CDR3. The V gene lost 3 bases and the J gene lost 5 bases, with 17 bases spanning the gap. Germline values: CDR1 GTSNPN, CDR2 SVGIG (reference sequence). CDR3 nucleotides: TGTGCCTGGAGACGTTTAATGTTAGCTAACAATGAGCAGTTCTTC. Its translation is CAWRRLMLANNEQFF.

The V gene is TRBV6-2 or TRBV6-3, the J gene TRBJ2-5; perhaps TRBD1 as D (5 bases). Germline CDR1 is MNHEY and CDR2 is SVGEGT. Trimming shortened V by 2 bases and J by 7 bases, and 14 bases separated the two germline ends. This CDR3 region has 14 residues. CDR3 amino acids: CASSYRAGYGTQYF. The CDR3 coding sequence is TGTGCCAGCAGTTACCGGGCAGGGTACGGGACCCAGTACTTC.

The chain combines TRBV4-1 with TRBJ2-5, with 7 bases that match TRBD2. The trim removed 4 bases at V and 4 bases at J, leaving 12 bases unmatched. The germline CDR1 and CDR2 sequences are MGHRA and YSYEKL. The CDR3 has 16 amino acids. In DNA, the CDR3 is TGCGCCAGCAGCCCCCTCCTACGGGAGGCCACAGAGACCCAGTACTTC. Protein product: CASSPLLREATETQYF.

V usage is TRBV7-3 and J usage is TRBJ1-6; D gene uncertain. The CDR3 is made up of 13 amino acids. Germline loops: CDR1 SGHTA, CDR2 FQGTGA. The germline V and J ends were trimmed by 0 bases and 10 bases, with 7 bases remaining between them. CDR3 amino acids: CASSLTIESPLHF. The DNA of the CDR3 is TGTGCCAGCAGCTTAACGATAGAATCACCCCTCCACTTT.

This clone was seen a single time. This chain's CDR3 is CASSLSASGRHPSYNEQFF. CDR3 sequence (DNA): TGTGCCAGCAGTTTATCGGCTAGCGGGAGGCATCCATCCTACAATGAGCAGTTCTTC. The chain carries TRBV27 and TRBJ2-1; TRBD2 aligns across 11 bases. Germline V gene data show CDR1 as MNHEY and CDR2 as SMNVEV (reference sequence). The trim removed 0 bases at V and 1 base at J, leaving 8 bases unmatched. There are 19 residues in the CDR3.

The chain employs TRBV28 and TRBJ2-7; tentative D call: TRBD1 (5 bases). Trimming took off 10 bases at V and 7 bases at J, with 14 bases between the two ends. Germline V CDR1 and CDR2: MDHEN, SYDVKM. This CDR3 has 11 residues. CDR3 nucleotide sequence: TGTGCCACCGACAGTCCAGGGGAGCAGTACTTC. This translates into CATDSPGEQYF.

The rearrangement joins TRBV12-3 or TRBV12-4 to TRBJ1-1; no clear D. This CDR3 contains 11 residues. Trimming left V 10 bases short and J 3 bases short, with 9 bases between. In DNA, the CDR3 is TGTGCCACACAGCAATACACTGAAGCTTTCTTT. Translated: CATQQYTEAFF.